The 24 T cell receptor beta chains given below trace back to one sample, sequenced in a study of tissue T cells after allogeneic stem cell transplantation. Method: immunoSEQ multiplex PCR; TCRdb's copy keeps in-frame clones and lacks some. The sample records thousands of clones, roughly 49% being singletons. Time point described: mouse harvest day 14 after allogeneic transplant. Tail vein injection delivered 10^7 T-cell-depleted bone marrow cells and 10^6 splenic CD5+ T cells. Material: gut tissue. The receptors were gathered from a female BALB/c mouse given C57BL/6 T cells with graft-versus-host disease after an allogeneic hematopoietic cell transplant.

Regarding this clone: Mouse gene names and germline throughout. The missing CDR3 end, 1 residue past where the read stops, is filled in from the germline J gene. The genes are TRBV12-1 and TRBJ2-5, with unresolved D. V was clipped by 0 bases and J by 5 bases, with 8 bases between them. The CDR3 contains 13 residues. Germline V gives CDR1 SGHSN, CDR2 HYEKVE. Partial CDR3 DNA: TGTGCCAGCTCTCTCGGGGTTGGAGACACCCAGTAC. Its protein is CASSLGVGDTQY. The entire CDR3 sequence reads CASSLGVGDTQYF.

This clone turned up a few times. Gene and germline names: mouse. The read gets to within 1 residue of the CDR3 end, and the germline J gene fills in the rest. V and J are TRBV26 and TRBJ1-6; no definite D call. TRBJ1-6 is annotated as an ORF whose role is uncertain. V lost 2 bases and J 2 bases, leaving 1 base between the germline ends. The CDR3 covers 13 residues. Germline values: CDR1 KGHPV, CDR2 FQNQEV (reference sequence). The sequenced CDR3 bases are TGTGCCAGCAGTCTGACCTATAATTCGCCCCTCTAC. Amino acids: CASSLTYNSPLY. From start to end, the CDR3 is CASSLTYNSPLYF.

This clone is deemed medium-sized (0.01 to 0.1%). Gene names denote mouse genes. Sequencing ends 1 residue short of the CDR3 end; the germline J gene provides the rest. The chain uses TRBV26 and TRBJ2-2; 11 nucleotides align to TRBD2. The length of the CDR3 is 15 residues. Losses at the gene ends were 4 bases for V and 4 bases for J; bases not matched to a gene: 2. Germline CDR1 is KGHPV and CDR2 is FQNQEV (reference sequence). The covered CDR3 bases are TGTGCCAGCAGTCCGGGACTGGGGGTCACCGGGCAGCTCTAC. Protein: CASSPGLGVTGQLY. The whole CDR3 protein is CASSPGLGVTGQLYF.

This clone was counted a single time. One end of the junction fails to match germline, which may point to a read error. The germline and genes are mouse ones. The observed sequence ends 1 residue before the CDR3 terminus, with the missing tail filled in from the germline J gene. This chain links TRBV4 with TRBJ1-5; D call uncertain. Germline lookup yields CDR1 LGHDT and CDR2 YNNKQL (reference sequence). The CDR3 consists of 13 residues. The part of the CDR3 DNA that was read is TGTGCCCGCAGCTCAACAGTCACCCAGGCTCCGCTT. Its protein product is CARSSTVTQAPL. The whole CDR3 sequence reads CARSSTVTQAPLF. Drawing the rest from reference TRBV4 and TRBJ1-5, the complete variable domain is ETAVFQTPNYHVTQVGNEVSFNCKQTLGHDTMYWYKQDSKKLLKIMFSYNNKQLIVNETVPRRFSPQSSDKAHLNLRIKSVEPEDSAVYLCARSSTVTQAPLFGEGTRLSVL.

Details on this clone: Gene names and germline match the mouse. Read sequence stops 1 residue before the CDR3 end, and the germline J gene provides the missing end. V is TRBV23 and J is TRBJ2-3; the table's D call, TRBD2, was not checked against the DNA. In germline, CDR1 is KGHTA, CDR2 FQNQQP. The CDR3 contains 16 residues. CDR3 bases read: TGCTCCAGCAGTCAATCTAGGGGGGGCGGTGCAGAAACGCTGTAT. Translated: CSSSQSRGGGAETLY. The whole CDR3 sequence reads CSSSQSRGGGAETLYF.

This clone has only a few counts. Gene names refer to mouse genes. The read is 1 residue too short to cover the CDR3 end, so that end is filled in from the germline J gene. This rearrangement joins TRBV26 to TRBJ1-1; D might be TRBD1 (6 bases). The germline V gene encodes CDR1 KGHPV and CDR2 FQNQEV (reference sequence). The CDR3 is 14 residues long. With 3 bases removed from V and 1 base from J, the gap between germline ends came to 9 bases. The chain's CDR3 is CASSLQGKNTEVFF. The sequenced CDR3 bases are TGTGCCAGCAGTCTTCAGGGGAAAAACACAGAAGTCTTC.

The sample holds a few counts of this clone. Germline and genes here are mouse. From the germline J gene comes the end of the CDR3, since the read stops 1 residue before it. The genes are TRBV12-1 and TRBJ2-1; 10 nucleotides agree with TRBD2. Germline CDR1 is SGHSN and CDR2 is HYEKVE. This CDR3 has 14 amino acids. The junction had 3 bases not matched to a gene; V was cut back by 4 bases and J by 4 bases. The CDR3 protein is CASSRDWGYAEQFF. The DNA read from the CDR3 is TGTGCCAGCTCCCGGGACTGGGGATATGCTGAGCAGTTC.

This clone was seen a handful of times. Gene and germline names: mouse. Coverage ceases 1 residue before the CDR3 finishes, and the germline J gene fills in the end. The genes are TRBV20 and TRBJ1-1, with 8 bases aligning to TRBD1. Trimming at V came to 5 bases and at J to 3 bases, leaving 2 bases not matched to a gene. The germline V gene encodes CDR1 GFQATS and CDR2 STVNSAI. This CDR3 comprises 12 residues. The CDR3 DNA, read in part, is TGTGGTGCTCGACAGGGGCACACAGAAGTCTTC. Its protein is CGARQGHTEVF. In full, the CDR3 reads CGARQGHTEVFF.

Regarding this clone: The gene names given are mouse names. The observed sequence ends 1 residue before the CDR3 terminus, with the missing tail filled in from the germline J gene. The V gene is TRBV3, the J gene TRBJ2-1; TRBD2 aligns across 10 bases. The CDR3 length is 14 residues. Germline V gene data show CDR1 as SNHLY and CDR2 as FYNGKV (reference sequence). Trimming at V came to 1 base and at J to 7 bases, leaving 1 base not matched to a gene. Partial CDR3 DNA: TGTGCCAGCAGCTTAGACTGGGGGGGGGCTGAGCAGTTC. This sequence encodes CASSLDWGGAEQF. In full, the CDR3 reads CASSLDWGGAEQFF.

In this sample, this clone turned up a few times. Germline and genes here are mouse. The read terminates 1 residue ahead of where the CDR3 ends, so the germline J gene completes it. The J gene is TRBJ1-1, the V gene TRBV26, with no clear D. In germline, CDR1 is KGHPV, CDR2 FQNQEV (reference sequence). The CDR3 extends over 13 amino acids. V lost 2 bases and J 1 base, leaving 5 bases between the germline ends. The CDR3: CASSLGVNTEVFF. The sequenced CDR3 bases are TGTGCCAGCAGTCTGGGGGTAAACACAGAAGTCTTC.

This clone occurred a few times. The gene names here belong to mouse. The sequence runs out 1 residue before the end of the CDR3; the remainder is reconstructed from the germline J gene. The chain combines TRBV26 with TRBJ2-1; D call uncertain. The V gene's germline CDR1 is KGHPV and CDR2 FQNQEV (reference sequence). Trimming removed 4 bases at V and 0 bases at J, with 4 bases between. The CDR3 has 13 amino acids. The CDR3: CASSPDNYAEQFF. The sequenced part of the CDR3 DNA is TGTGCCAGCAGTCCAGATAACTATGCTGAGCAGTTC.

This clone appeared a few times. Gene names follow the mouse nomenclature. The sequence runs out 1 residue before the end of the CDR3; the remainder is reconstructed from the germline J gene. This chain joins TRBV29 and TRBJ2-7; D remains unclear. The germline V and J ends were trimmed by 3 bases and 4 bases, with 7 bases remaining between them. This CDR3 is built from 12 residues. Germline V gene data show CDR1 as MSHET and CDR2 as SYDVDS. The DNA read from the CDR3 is TGTGCTAGCAGTTTCGATAAATATGAACAGTAC. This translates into CASSFDKYEQY. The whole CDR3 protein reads CASSFDKYEQYF.

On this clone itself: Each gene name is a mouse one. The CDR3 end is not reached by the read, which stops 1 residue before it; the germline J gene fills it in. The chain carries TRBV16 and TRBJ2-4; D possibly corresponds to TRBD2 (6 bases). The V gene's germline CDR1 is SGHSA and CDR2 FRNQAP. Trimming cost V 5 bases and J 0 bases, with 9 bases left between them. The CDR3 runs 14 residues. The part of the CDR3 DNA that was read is TGTGCAAGCAGCCTGGGGTCTAGTCAAAACACCTTGTAC. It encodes CASSLGSSQNTLY. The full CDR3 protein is CASSLGSSQNTLYF.

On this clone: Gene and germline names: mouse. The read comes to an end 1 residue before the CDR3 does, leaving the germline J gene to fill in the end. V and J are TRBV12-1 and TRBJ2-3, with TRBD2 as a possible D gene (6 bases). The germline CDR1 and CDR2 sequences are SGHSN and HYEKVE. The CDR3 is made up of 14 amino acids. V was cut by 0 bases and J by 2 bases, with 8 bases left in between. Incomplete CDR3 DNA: TGTGCCAGCTCTCTCGGGGGGTTTGCAGAAACGCTGTAT. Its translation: CASSLGGFAETLY. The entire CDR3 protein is CASSLGGFAETLYF.

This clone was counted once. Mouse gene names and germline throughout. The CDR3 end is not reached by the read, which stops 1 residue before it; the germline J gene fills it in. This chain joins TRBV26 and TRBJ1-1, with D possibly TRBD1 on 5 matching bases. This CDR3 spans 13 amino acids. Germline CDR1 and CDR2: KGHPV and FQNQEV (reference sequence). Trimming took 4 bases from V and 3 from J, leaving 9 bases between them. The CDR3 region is CASSPLRDTEVFF. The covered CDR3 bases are TGTGCCAGCAGTCCCCTCAGGGACACAGAAGTCTTC.

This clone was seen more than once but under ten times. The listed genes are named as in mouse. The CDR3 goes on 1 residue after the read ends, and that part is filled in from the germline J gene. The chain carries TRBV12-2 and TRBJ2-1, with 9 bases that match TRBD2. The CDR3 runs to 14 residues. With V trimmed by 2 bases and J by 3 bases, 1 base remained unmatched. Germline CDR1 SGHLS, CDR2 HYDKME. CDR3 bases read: TGTGCCAGCTCTCGACTGGGGGTCTATGCTGAGCAGTTC. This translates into CASSRLGVYAEQF. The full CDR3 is CASSRLGVYAEQFF.

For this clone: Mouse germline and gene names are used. The sequenced CDR3 bases are TGTGCCAGCAGCCTCACTGGGGGGGCGGACACCCAGTAC. It encodes CASSLTGGADTQY. The whole CDR3 protein reads CASSLTGGADTQYF. The V and J genes are TRBV19 and TRBJ2-5, with 11 bases identical to TRBD2. Read data end 1 residue before the CDR3 end; the end is taken from the germline J gene. Per germline, CDR1 FNHDT and CDR2 SITEND (reference sequence). The V and J ends lost 5 bases and 6 bases, in that order; junction bases with no gene match: 5. This CDR3 is 14 amino acids long.

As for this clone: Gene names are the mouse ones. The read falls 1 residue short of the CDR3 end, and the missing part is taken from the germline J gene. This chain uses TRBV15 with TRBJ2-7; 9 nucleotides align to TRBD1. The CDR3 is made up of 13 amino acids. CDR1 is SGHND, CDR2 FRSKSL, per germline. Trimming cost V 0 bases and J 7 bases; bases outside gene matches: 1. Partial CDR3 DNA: TGTGCCAGCAGTTTAGCGGGGACAGGGGAACAGTAC. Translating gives CASSLAGTGEQY. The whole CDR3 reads CASSLAGTGEQYF.

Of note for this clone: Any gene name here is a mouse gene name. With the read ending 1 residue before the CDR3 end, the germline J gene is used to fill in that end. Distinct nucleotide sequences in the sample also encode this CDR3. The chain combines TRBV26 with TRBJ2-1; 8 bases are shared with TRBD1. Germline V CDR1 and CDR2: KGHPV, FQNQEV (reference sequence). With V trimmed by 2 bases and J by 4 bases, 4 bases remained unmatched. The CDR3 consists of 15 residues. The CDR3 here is CASSLGQGAYAEQFF. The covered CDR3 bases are TGTGCCAGCAGTCTGGGGCAGGGGGCGTATGCTGAGCAGTTC.

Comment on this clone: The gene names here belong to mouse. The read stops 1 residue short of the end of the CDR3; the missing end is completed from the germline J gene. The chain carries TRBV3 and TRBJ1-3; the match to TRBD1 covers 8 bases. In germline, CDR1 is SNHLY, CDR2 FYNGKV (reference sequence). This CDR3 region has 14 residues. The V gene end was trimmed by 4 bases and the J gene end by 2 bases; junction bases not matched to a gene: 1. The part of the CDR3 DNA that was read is TGTGCCAGCAGCTCACAGGGGGCTGGAAATACGCTCTAT. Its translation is CASSSQGAGNTLY. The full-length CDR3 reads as CASSSQGAGNTLYF.

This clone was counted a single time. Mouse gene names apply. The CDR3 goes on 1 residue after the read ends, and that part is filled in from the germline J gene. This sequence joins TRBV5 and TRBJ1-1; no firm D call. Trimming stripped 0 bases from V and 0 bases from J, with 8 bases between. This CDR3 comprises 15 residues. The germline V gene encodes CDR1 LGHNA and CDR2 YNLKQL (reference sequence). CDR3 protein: CASSQDGVANTEVFF. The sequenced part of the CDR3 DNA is TGTGCCAGCAGCCAAGATGGGGTGGCAAACACAGAAGTCTTC.

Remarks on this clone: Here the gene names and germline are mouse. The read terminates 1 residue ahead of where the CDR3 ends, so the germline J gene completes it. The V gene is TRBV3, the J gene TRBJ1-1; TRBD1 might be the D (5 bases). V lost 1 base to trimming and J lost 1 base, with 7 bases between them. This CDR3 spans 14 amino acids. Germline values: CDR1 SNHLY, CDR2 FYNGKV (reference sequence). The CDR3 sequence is CASSLGGQNTEVFF. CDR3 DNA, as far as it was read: TGTGCCAGCAGCTTAGGAGGACAAAACACAGAAGTCTTC.

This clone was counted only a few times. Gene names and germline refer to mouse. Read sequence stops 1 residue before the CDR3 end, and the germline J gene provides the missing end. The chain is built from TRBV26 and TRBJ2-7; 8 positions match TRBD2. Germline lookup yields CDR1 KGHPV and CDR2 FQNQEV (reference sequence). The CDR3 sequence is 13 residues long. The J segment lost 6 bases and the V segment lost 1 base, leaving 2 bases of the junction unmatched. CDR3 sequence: CASSLLGGVEQYF. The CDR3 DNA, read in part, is TGTGCCAGCAGTCTGTTGGGGGGGGTTGAACAGTAC.

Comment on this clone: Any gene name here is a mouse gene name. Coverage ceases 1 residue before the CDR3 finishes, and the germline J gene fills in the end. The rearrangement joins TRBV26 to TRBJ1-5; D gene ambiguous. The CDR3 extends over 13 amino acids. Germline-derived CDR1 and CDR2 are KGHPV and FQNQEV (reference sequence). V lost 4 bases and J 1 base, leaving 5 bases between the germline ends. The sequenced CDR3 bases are TGTGCCAGCAGTCCCCAGAACAACCAGGCTCCGCTT. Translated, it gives CASSPQNNQAPL. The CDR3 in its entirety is CASSPQNNQAPLF.